In its sample, the clone carrying this T cell receptor (beta chain) was seen once. This sample is part of a study of cytotoxic CD8 clonotypes in ibrutinib-treated CLL. The CDR3 has 13 amino acids. V dropped 2 bases and J dropped 3 bases, with 7 bases sitting between them. Germline CDR1 is KGHSH and CDR2 is LQKENI. The intended depth for sequencing was 1 in 200,000 to 1 in 1 million T cells. TCRdb's copy holds only in-frame clones and misses some; the assay was immunoSEQ multiplex PCR. The sample records roughly 16,000 clones, around 61% being singletons. The chain combines TRBV18 with TRBJ1-1; D ambiguous. Sample: PBMCs, taken before ibrutinib treatment. The source of this sequence is a human donor with chronic lymphocytic leukemia. For the CDR3, the DNA is TGTGCCAGCTCACCATCCATGGACACTGAAGCTTTCTTT. Translating it yields CASSPSMDTEAFF.